The next 27 T cell receptor beta chains were all read from a single sample in a study of radiotherapy plus CTLA-4 blockade in lung cancer. Data came from immunoSEQ multiplex PCR; TCRdb stores just in-frame clones and leaves some out. The data hold around 99,000 clones, with 80% to 90% observed a single time. Here the sequenced sample was peripheral blood, taken from a patient treated with radiotherapy plus ipilimumab. Receptors originate from a human donor with non-small cell lung cancer that progressed on radiotherapy plus ipilimumab.

The genes are TRBV5-1 and TRBJ1-1; D not certain. CDR3 size: 15 residues. Germline CDR1 and CDR2: SGHRS and YFSETQ. Trimming left V 0 bases short and J 1 base short, with 10 bases between. CDR3 nucleotide sequence: TGCGCCAGCAGCTTGGCGCTTCGGTGGAACACTGAAGCTTTCTTT. Residues: CASSLALRWNTEAFF.

This chain connects TRBV7-9 to TRBJ2-7, with 9 bases fitting TRBD2. With V trimmed by 3 bases and J by 3 bases, 0 bases remained unmatched. In germline, CDR1 is SEHNR, CDR2 FQNEAQ (reference sequence). This CDR3 has 13 amino acids. CDR3 DNA: TGTGCCAGCAGCTTGACTAGCGGCTACGAGCAGTACTTC. Encoded protein: CASSLTSGYEQYF.

The count of this clone is one. This sequence joins TRBV6-5 and TRBJ2-1; possibly TRBD2 for D (7 bases). V dropped 0 bases and J dropped 12 bases, with 15 bases sitting between them. The CDR3 loop spans 14 amino acids. Germline V gene lookup returns CDR1 MNHEY and CDR2 SVGAGI. In DNA form, the CDR3 reads TGTGCCAGCAGTTACTCCCCGGGGGGCTCCTTGCAGTTCTTC. Residues: CASSYSPGGSLQFF.

J is TRBJ2-5 and V is TRBV2; 8 nucleotides agree with TRBD1. Germline V gives CDR1 SNHLY, CDR2 FYNNEI. V lost 2 bases and J lost 4; bases outside the gene matches: 6. The CDR3 sequence is 15 residues long. The CDR3 DNA reads TGTGCCAGCAGTGAAAGGACAGGGACCGGAGAGACCCAGTACTTC. It translates to CASSERTGTGETQYF.

The chain couples TRBV30 to TRBJ1-1, with 7 bases matching TRBD1. V gave up 1 base and J gave up 8 bases; unmatched junction bases: 7. This CDR3 has 13 residues. Looked up from germline, CDR1 is GTSNPN and CDR2 is SVGIG (reference sequence). The CDR3 spells CAWSADRRREAFF. The DNA of the CDR3 is TGTGCCTGGAGTGCGGACAGGAGAAGGGAAGCTTTCTTT.

The chain employs TRBV29-1 and TRBJ2-6, with TRBD1 identical over 7 bases. Germline CDR1 SQVTM, CDR2 ANQGSEA. The CDR3 is 14 amino acids. J gave up 0 bases and V 4 bases, and 0 bases lay outside the gene matches. CDR3 bases: TGCAGCGTTGGGGACAGCTCTGGGGCCAACGTCCTGACTTTC. Translation: CSVGDSSGANVLTF. Full variable domain (missing parts from reference TRBV29-1 and TRBJ2-6): SAVISQKPSRDICQRGTSLTIQCQVDSQVTMMFWYRQQPGQSLTLIATANQGSEATYESGFVIDKFPISRPNLTFSTLTVSNMSPEDSSIYLCSVGDSSGANVLTFGAGSRLTVL.

The chain combines TRBV7-8 with TRBJ1-5, with D possibly matching TRBD1 (5 bases). This CDR3 has 11 residues. The germline V gene encodes CDR1 SGHVS and CDR2 FQNEAQ. V lost 3 bases and J lost 11, with 8 bases in between. The CDR3 is CASSFGTSQHF. DNA for the CDR3: TGTGCCAGCAGCTTTGGGACGTCCCAGCATTTT.

The chain carries TRBV7-9 and TRBJ1-1; 9 nucleotides align to TRBD1. CDR1 and CDR2 (germline): SEHNR, FQNEAQ (reference sequence). Trimming at V came to 5 bases and at J to 4 bases, leaving 2 bases not matched to a gene. This CDR3 comprises 13 residues. CDR3 DNA sequence: TGTGCCAGCAGCAAGACAGGGGGCACTGAAGCTTTCTTT. It encodes CASSKTGGTEAFF. Full variable domain (missing parts from reference TRBV7-9 and TRBJ1-1): DTGVSQNPRHKITKRGQNVTFRCDPISEHNRLYWYRQTLGQGPEFLTYFQNEAQLEKSRLLSDRFSAERPKGSFSTLEIQRTEQGDSAMYLCASSKTGGTEAFFGQGTRLTVV.

This chain joins TRBV13 and TRBJ2-7, with a weak D call TRBD2 (6 bases). This CDR3 has 14 residues. V was clipped by 1 base and J by 3 bases, with 10 bases between them. The germline gives CDR1 PRHDT, CDR2 FYEKMQ (reference sequence). The CDR3 is CASSLAGVFYEQYF. The CDR3 DNA follows: TGTGCCAGCAGCTTAGCGGGAGTGTTCTACGAGCAGTACTTC.

This rearrangement joins TRBV2 to TRBJ1-4, with 12 bases fitting TRBD1. The CDR3 length is 14 residues. Germline V gene sequence: CDR1 SNHLY, CDR2 FYNNEI. V shed 5 bases and J 7 bases; nucleotides not matched to a gene: 2. Here the CDR3 reads CASSRDRGPEKLFF. CDR3 DNA: TGTGCCAGCAGTAGGGACAGGGGGCCTGAAAAACTGTTTTTT.

The chain joins TRBV6-1 to TRBJ2-7, with unresolved D. This CDR3 has 13 amino acids. Germline V gives CDR1 MNHNS, CDR2 SASEGT. Trimming stripped 0 bases from V and 3 bases from J, with 6 bases between. CDR3 sequence reads: CASSEAGIYEQYF. The CDR3 coding sequence is TGTGCCAGCAGTGAAGCGGGGATCTACGAGCAGTACTTC.

The chain links TRBV11-3 to TRBJ2-3; 12 positions agree with TRBD2. The length of the CDR3 is 15 residues. Germline-derived CDR1 and CDR2 are SGHNT and YENEEA. V was pared by 3 bases and J by 5 bases, with 3 bases of the junction left unmatched. CDR3 sequence reads: CASSFRLAGEDTQYF. Here the CDR3 DNA reads TGTGCCAGCAGCTTTAGACTAGCGGGAGAAGATACGCAGTATTTT.

The rearrangement joins TRBV29-1 to TRBJ2-3; D remains ambiguous. CDR1 and CDR2 (germline): SQVTM, ANQGSEA. Between the trimmed V and J ends, which lost 7 bases and 0 bases, there was a span of 11 bases. The CDR3 contains 13 residues. CDR3 sequence reads: CSADLDSTDTQYF. CDR3 nucleotide sequence: TGCAGCGCAGACCTGGATAGCACAGATACGCAGTATTTT.

This chain links TRBV28 with TRBJ1-2; 11 bases are shared with TRBD1. CDR1 and CDR2 (germline): MDHEN, SYDVKM. V shed 4 bases and J 7 bases; nucleotides not matched to a gene: 11. The CDR3 is 16 amino acids. CDR3 amino acids: CASSWAPGQGVSGYTF. The CDR3 coding sequence is TGTGCCAGCAGTTGGGCCCCGGGACAGGGGGTTAGTGGCTACACCTTC.

This clone was picked up one time. The chain couples TRBV2 to TRBJ1-1; TRBD1 matches at 8 bases. Germline V gene data show CDR1 as SNHLY and CDR2 as FYNNEI. This CDR3 has 12 amino acids. Unmatched junction bases numbered 8, after V lost 6 bases and J lost 11 bases. CDR3 sequence (DNA): TGTGCCAGCAGGGGGACAGGTTCGGTTGCTTTCTTT. Protein product: CASRGTGSVAFF.

J is TRBJ2-1 and V is TRBV7-2; 7 bases are a match to TRBD2. Germline loops: CDR1 SGHTA, CDR2 FQGNSA. This CDR3 spans 14 amino acids. With V trimmed by 5 bases and J by 3 bases, 4 bases remained unmatched. As DNA, the CDR3 is TGTGCCAGCAGCCGGACTAGTGACTACAATGAGCAGTTCTTC. Translation: CASSRTSDYNEQFF.

The chain uses TRBV25-1 and TRBJ1-1; D perhaps matches TRBD1 (5 bases). The CDR3 is made up of 13 amino acids. Trimming left V 8 bases short and J 5 bases short, with 15 bases between. Germline lookup yields CDR1 MGHDK and CDR2 SYGVNS. The CDR3 loop reads CASHRGGDTEAFF. The CDR3 nucleotides read TGTGCCAGCCATCGGGGGGGAGATACTGAAGCTTTCTTT. Using reference TRBV25-1 and TRBJ1-1 for the parts outside the CDR3, the full variable domain is EADIYQTPRYLVIGTGKKITLECSQTMGHDKMYWYQQDPGMELHLIHYSYGVNSTEKGDLSSESTVSRIRTEHFPLTLESARPSHTSQYLCASHRGGDTEAFFGQGTRLTVV.

The V call is TRBV6-1, the J call TRBJ2-7; 10 positions match TRBD1. The CDR3 runs 17 residues. The V gene end was trimmed by 3 bases and the J gene end by 3 bases; junction bases not matched to a gene: 11. Per the germline V gene, CDR1 is MNHNS and CDR2 is SASEGT. In DNA form, the CDR3 reads TGTGCCAGCAGTGACGCGGGACAGGGGAAGATTTACTACGAGCAGTACTTC. This gives the protein CASSDAGQGKIYYEQYF.

This clone was observed once. The chain is built from TRBV12-5 and TRBJ1-1; 8 bases fit TRBD1. Germline CDR1 and CDR2: LGHNT and FRNRAP. Unmatched junction bases numbered 20, after V lost 4 bases and J lost 4 bases. The CDR3 is made up of 19 amino acids. The DNA of the CDR3 is TGTGCTAGTGGTTCCTTCACGGGACAGGTGAACCCCGTTTTCACTGAAGCTTTCTTT. Translation: CASGSFTGQVNPVFTEAFF.

This chain links TRBV25-1 with TRBJ1-1; TRBD1 might be the D (5 bases). Between the trimmed V and J ends, which lost 1 base and 3 bases, there was a span of 15 bases. The CDR3 runs to 16 residues. Germline V gene sequence: CDR1 MGHDK, CDR2 SYGVNS. The chain's CDR3 is CASSELGVRGDTEAFF. Here the CDR3 DNA reads TGTGCCAGCAGTGAATTAGGAGTTCGAGGGGACACTGAAGCTTTCTTT.

The V and J genes are TRBV2 and TRBJ2-7; 9 nucleotides line up with TRBD1. Germline CDR1 reads SNHLY; CDR2 reads FYNNEI. With V trimmed by 8 bases and J by 6 bases, 11 bases remained unmatched. The CDR3 is 14 residues long. The CDR3 bases are TGTGCCAGCGGATTCGGGACAGGGTCGGTCGAGCAGTACTTC. As protein: CASGFGTGSVEQYF.

The rearrangement joins TRBV2 to TRBJ2-7; 8 bases fit TRBD1. Germline V gene data show CDR1 as SNHLY and CDR2 as FYNNEI. Trimming removed 4 bases from V and 3 bases from J; junction bases left unmatched: 5. CDR3 length: 14 amino acids. This chain's CDR3 is CASSATGADYEQYF. The CDR3 region has the DNA TGTGCCAGCAGTGCGACAGGGGCAGACTACGAGCAGTACTTC. The full variable domain, in which reference TRBV2 and TRBJ2-7 provide the parts outside the CDR3, is EPEVTQTPSHQVTQMGQEVILRCVPISNHLYFYWYRQILGQKVEFLVSFYNNEISEKSEIFDDQFSVERPDGSNFTLKIRSTKLEDSAMYFCASSATGADYEQYFGPGTRLTVT.

The chain carries TRBV2 and TRBJ2-5; 13 bases agree with TRBD2. In germline, CDR1 is SNHLY, CDR2 FYNNEI. This CDR3 has 14 residues. The ends lost 8 bases at V and 2 bases at J; junction bases unmatched: 2. CDR3 sequence reads: CASLLAGGQETQYF. The CDR3 nucleotides are TGTGCCAGCTTACTAGCGGGAGGGCAAGAGACCCAGTACTTC. The full variable domain, its missing parts supplied by reference TRBV2 and TRBJ2-5, is EPEVTQTPSHQVTQMGQEVILRCVPISNHLYFYWYRQILGQKVEFLVSFYNNEISEKSEIFDDQFSVERPDGSNFTLKIRSTKLEDSAMYFCASLLAGGQETQYFGPGTRLLVL.

V usage is TRBV6-4 and J usage is TRBJ2-3; 9 bases align to TRBD2. Germline lookup yields CDR1 MRHNA and CDR2 SNTAGT. The length of the CDR3 is 15 residues. Trimming cost V 0 bases and J 6 bases; bases outside gene matches: 4. The CDR3 DNA is TGTGCCAGCAGTGACTCTAGCGGGAGTGTGGATACGCAGTATTTT. As protein: CASSDSSGSVDTQYF.

This chain links TRBV2 with TRBJ2-7; 10 positions agree with TRBD2. The V gene end was trimmed by 6 bases and the J gene end by 4 bases; junction bases not matched to a gene: 9. The CDR3 runs to 15 residues. The V gene's germline CDR1 is SNHLY and CDR2 FYNNEI. Written as DNA, the CDR3 is TGTGCCAGCAGCGCCTTACTAGCGGGATGGTACGAGCAGTACTTC. Translated: CASSALLAGWYEQYF. Combining the CDR3 with reference TRBV2 and TRBJ2-7 gives the whole variable domain EPEVTQTPSHQVTQMGQEVILRCVPISNHLYFYWYRQILGQKVEFLVSFYNNEISEKSEIFDDQFSVERPDGSNFTLKIRSTKLEDSAMYFCASSALLAGWYEQYFGPGTRLTVT.

The rearrangement links TRBV5-1 to TRBJ2-2, with 7 bases lining up with TRBD2. CDR3 length: 14 amino acids. Germline V gene data show CDR1 as SGHRS and CDR2 as YFSETQ. The V and J ends lost 6 bases and 0 bases, in that order; junction bases with no gene match: 2. The CDR3 DNA is TGCGCCAGCAAGCGGGGTGCGAACACCGGGGAGCTGTTTTTT. Translating gives CASKRGANTGELFF. Drawing the rest from reference TRBV5-1 and TRBJ2-2, the complete variable domain is KAGVTQTPRYLIKTRGQQVTLSCSPISGHRSVSWYQQTPGQGLQFLFEYFSETQRNKGNFPGRFSGRQFSNSRSEMNVSTLELGDSALYLCASKRGANTGELFFGEGSRLTVL.

Only one count was recorded for this clone. V and J are TRBV2 and TRBJ1-2; D is possibly TRBD1 (6 bases). CDR3 size: 15 residues. V lost 10 bases and J lost 4, with 22 bases in between. Germline V CDR1 and CDR2: SNHLY, FYNNEI. The CDR3 coding sequence is TGTGCCACACGGATGGGCGGGGGCGAGCTCTATGGCTACACCTTC. Translating it yields CATRMGGGELYGYTF.